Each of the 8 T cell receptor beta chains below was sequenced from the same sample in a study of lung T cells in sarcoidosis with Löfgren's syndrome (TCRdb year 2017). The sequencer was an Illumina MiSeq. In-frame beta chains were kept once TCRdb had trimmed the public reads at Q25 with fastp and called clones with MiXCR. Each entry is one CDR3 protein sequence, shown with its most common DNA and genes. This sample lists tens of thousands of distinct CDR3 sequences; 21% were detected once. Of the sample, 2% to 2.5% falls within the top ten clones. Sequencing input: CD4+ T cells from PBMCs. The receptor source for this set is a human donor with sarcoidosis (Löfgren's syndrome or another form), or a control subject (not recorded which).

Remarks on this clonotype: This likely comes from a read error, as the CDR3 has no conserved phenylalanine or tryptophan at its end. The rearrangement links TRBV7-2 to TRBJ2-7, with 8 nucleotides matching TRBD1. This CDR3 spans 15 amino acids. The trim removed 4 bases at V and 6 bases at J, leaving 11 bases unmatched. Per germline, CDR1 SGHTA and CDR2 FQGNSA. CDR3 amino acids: CASSSSGGRRGEQYL. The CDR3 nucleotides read TGTGCCAGCAGCTCCTCAGGGGGCAGGCGGGGCGAGCAGTACCTC.

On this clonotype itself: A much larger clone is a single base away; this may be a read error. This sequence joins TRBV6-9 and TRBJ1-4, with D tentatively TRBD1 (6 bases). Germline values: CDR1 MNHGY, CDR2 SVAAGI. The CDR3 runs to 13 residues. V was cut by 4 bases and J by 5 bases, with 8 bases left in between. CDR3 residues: CASSCTGNEKLFF. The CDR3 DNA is TGTGCCAGCAGTTGCACAGGGAATGAAAAACTGTTTTTT.

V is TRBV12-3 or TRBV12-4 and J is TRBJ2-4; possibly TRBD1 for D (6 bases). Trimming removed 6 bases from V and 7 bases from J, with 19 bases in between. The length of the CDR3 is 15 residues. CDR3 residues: CASSPVQGSANIQYF. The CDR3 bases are TGTGCCAGCAGCCCGGTCCAGGGGTCGGCGAACATTCAGTACTTC.

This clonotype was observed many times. The DNA of the CDR3 is TGTGCCAGCAGCCAAGGGGGGACCGGGAGATGGGAGCAGTACGTC. Its protein product is CASSQGGTGRWEQYV. The rearrangement links TRBV14 to TRBJ2-7; a possible D gene is TRBD2 (6 bases). Germline V gene sequence: CDR1 SGHDN, CDR2 FVKESK. Trimming removed 1 base at V and 7 bases at J, with 17 bases between. CDR3 length: 15 amino acids.

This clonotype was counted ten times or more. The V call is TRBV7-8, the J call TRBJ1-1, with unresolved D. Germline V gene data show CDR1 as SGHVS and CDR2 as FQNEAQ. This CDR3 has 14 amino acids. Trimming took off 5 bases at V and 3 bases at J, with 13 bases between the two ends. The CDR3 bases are TGTGCCAGCAGCCCTCTAGACGGCTACACTGAAGCTTTCTTT. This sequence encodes CASSPLDGYTEAFF.

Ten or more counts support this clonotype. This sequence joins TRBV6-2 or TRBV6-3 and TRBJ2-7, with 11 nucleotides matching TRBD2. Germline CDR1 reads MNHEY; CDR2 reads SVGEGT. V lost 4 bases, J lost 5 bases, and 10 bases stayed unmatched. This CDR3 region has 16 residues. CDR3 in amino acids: CASSFPRLAGRNEQYF. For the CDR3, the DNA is TGTGCCAGCAGTTTCCCACGACTAGCGGGAAGGAACGAGCAGTACTTC.

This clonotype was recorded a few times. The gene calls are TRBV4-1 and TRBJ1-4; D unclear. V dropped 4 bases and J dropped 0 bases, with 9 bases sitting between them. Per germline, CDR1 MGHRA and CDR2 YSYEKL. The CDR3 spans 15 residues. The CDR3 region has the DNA TGCGCCAGCAGCCCAAGATCGGCAACTAATGAAAAACTGTTTTTT. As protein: CASSPRSATNEKLFF.

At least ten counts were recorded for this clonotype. The CDR3 nucleotides read TGTGCCAGCAGCCGGGGACAGGGCAAAGAAAACACCATATATTTT. Encoded protein: CASSRGQGKENTIYF. The J gene is TRBJ1-3, the V gene TRBV6-1; 9 bases agree with TRBD1. V dropped 6 bases and J dropped 6; count of bases not matched to a gene: 9. The germline gives CDR1 MNHNS, CDR2 SASEGT. The CDR3 is 15 amino acids.